Sequencing of this T cell receptor (beta chain) was carried out in a study of CD8 T cells in Susac syndrome. Looked up from germline, CDR1 is LNHNV and CDR2 is YYDKDF (reference sequence). The V end lost 8 bases, the J end lost 1 base, and 11 bases lay between the germline ends. This CDR3 is 13 amino acids long. Reverse transcription of 0.5 to 1 ug RNA was performed with random hexamers. MiXCR, run by TCRdb on the immunoSEQ multiplex PCR reads, gives a single entry per CDR3 protein. The sample contains 200,000 to 250,000 distinct CDR3 sequences, 92% of which appear only once. The sequencing sample was made of CD8+ T cells from PBMCs. This clonotype was obtained from a human donor with multiple sclerosis. The V call is TRBV15, the J call TRBJ1-2; D not resolved. CDR3: CATRDNSNYGYTF. In nucleotides, the CDR3 is TGTGCCACCCGCGACAACAGTAACTATGGCTACACCTTC.